This TCR beta chain was obtained from a study of T cell responses to AZD1222 COVID-19 vaccine. Study-wide findings and caveats: It was only a handful of AZD1222 recipients who were seropositive at baseline. Females made up more of the donors, who were largely white British, and clonal diversity may have come out too low.

Trimming left V 1 base short and J 2 bases short, with 15 bases between. CDR1 LNHNV and CDR2 YYDKDF come from the germline V gene (reference sequence). The CDR3 covers 17 residues. In regard to this clone: Its antigen is still unknown.

TCRdb keeps only in-frame clones here, not all; method: immunoSEQ multiplex PCR. The data contain tens of thousands of clones, 88% of them singletons. This TCR was sampled from an adult in good health. The material sequenced was peripheral blood, taken on day 0 of AZD1222 vaccination. The chain employs TRBV15 and TRBJ2-1; no definite D call. The CDR3 DNA sequence: TGTGCCACCAGCAGAGGCGTTACTATGGGTCCCTACAATGAGCAGTTCTTC. Translating gives CATSRGVTMGPYNEQFF.